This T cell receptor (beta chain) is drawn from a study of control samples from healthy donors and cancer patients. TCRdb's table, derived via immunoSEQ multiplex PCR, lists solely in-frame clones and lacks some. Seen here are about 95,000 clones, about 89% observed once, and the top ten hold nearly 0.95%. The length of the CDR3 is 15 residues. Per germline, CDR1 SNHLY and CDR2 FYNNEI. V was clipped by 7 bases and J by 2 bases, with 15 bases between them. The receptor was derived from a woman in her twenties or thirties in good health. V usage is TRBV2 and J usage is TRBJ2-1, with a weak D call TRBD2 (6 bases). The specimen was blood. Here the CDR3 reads CASIHSGSTYNEQFF. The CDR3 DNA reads TGTGCCAGCATCCATAGCGGATCTACCTACAATGAGCAGTTCTTC.